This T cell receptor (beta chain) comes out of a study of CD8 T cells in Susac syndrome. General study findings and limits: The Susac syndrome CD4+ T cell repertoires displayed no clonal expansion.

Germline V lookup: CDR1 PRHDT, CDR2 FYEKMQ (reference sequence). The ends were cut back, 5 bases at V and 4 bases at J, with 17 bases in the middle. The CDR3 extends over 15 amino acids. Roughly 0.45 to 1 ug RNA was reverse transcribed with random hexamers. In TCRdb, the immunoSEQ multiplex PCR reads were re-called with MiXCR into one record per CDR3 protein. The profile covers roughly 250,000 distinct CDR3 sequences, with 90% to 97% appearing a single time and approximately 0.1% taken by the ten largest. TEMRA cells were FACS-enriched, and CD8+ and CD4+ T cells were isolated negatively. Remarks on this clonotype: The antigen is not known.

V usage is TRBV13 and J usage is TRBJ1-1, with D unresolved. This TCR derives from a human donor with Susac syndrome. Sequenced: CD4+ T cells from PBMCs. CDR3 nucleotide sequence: TGTGCCAGCAGCCCCCCGTCGGGAGGAGTCACTGAAGCTTTCTTT. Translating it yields CASSPPSGGVTEAFF.